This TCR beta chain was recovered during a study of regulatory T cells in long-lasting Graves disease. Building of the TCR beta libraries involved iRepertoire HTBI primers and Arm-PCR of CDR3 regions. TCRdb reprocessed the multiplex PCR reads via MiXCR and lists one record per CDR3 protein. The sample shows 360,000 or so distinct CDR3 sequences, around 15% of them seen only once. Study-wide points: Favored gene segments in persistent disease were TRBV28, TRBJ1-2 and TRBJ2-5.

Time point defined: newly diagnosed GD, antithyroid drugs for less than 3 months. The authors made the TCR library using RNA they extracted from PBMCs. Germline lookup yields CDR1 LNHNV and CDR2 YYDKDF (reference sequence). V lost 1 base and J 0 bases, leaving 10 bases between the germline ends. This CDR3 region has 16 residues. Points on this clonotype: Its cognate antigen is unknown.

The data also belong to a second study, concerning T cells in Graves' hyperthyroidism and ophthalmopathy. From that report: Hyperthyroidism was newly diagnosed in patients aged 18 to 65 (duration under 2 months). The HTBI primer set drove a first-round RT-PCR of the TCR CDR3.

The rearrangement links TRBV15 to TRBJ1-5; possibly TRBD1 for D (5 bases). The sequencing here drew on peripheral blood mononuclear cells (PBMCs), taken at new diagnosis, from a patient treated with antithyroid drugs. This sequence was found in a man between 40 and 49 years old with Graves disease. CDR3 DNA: TGTGCCACCAGCAGAGGTGAAGGGGATAGCAATCAGCCCCAGCATTTT. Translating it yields CATSRGEGDSNQPQHF.